One sample yielded the 25 T cell receptor beta chains listed below, sequenced in a study of T cells in localized non-small cell lung cancer (TCRdb year 2020). Receptor libraries were prepared by the immunoSEQ multiplex PCR assay. In its TCRdb copy, this immuneACCESS table keeps in-frame sequences only and misses some clones. Where compared with another copy, unresolved V genes explain less than half of these, and the others have no known cause. The table for this sample lists tens of thousands of clones; roughly 89% of them were counted only once. Roughly a fifth of the sample is taken by the ten largest. Sequenced material: peripheral blood, taken before any cancer treatment. The receptors shown here come from a man between 40 and 70 years old with stage I squamous cell lung carcinoma.

The rearrangement links TRBV10-2 to TRBJ2-7; 9 nucleotides match TRBD2. Germline assignment: CDR1 WSHSY and CDR2 SAAADI. This CDR3 spans 15 amino acids. The V and J ends lost 7 bases and 4 bases, in that order; junction bases with no gene match: 11. CDR3: CASTPLTSGSYEQYF. The CDR3 DNA sequence: TGCGCCAGCACCCCACTGACTAGCGGAAGTTACGAGCAGTACTTC.

The chain recombines TRBV2 with TRBJ2-5, with D perhaps given as TRBD1 or TRBD2 (5 bases each). Looked up from germline, CDR1 is SNHLY and CDR2 is FYNNEI. This CDR3 spans 15 amino acids. V was pared by 8 bases and J by 5 bases, with 21 bases between. The CDR3 DNA sequence: TGTGCCAGCGGGGCGGACGCGGGCCTTGGGGAGACCCAGTACTTC. Translated: CASGADAGLGETQYF.

This clone came up once. V usage is TRBV10-3 and J usage is TRBJ1-4; 7 nucleotides agree with TRBD1. The V gene end was trimmed by 10 bases and the J gene end by 6 bases; junction bases not matched to a gene: 8. Germline-derived CDR1 and CDR2 are ENHRY and SYGVKD. CDR3 length: 13 residues. CDR3 in DNA: TGTGCCACCTTCGCAGGGGGAGATGAAAAACTGTTTTTT. Its translation: CATFAGGDEKLFF.

This rearrangement joins TRBV7-9 to TRBJ2-1, with 7 bases aligning to TRBD2. With 0 bases clipped from V and 5 bases from J, the junction kept 7 bases outside the gene matches. This CDR3 comprises 16 residues. Per the germline V gene, CDR1 is SEHNR and CDR2 is FQNEAQ (reference sequence). The CDR3 is CASSLALSGGHNEQFF. For the CDR3, the DNA is TGTGCCAGCAGCTTAGCGCTGTCGGGAGGACACAATGAGCAGTTCTTC.

The J gene is TRBJ1-5, the V gene TRBV28; possible D gene TRBD1, 6 bases. Germline loops: CDR1 MDHEN, CDR2 SYDVKM. Trimming removed 3 bases from V and 3 bases from J, with 12 bases in between. The CDR3 spans 15 residues. This CDR3 reads CASSLGRGHNQPQHF. The CDR3 region has the DNA TGTGCCAGCAGTTTGGGCAGGGGCCACAATCAGCCCCAGCATTTT. Complete variable domain (other parts from reference TRBV28 and TRBJ1-5): DVKVTQSSRYLVKRTGEKVFLECVQDMDHENMFWYRQDPGLGLRLIYFSYDVKMKEKGDIPEGYSVSREKKERFSLILESASTNQTSMYLCASSLGRGHNQPQHFGDGTRLSIL.

This clone was picked up one time. The chain links TRBV6-5 to TRBJ1-2, with D hard to call. V gave up 6 bases and J gave up 2 bases, with 10 bases separating them. Germline values: CDR1 MNHEY, CDR2 SVGAGI. The length of the CDR3 is 13 residues. The CDR3: CASRGIGNYGYTF. For the CDR3, the DNA is TGTGCCAGCAGGGGCATCGGGAACTATGGCTACACCTTC.

This rearrangement joins TRBV18 to TRBJ2-5; D might be TRBD1 (6 bases). Germline CDR1 is KGHSH and CDR2 is LQKENI. This CDR3 has 14 amino acids. The V end lost 3 bases, the J end lost 4 bases, and 12 bases lay between the germline ends. The CDR3 nucleotides read TGTGCCAGCTCACCTTCAGGGGATCGAGAGACCCAGTACTTC. Translation gives CASSPSGDRETQYF.

This clone was detected only once. The rearrangement uses TRBV19 and TRBJ2-3; TRBD1 agrees at 9 bases. The CDR3 is 16 residues long. CDR1 and CDR2 (germline): LNHDA, SQIVND (reference sequence). V shed 5 bases, J shed 2 bases, and the junction held 8 bases outside the gene matches. In DNA, the CDR3 is TGTGCCAGTAGTCCCAGACAGGGGGATTTCACAGATACGCAGTATTTT. Its protein is CASSPRQGDFTDTQYF.

This rearrangement joins TRBV27 to TRBJ2-1, with D maybe TRBD2 (5 bases). The length of the CDR3 is 15 residues. V gave up 2 bases and J gave up 3 bases, with 11 bases separating them. Germline CDR1 is MNHEY and CDR2 is SMNVEV (reference sequence). DNA of the CDR3: TGTGCCAGCAGTTTAGCGGACTCGAACTACAATGAGCAGTTCTTC. Its translation: CASSLADSNYNEQFF.

This sequence joins TRBV28 and TRBJ2-1; a weak D match, TRBD2 (6 bases). There are 16 residues in the CDR3. Germline assignment: CDR1 MDHEN and CDR2 SYDVKM. Deletions cut 7 bases from V and 7 bases from J, with 23 bases between. The CDR3 DNA sequence: TGTGCCAGCACTCACGGCGGTTACGGGAGTGGGAATGAGCAGTTCTTC. Encoded protein: CASTHGGYGSGNEQFF.

V is TRBV7-9 and J is TRBJ2-3, with D maybe TRBD2 (6 bases). This CDR3 region has 16 residues. Germline V gene lookup returns CDR1 SEHNR and CDR2 FQNEAQ (reference sequence). Deletions cut 0 bases from V and 4 bases from J, with 14 bases between. CDR3 protein: CASSLARGGESDTQYF. The CDR3 bases are TGTGCCAGCAGCTTAGCCCGGGGCGGGGAGTCAGATACGCAGTATTTT.

The sample holds one count of this clone. The rearrangement uses TRBV29-1 and TRBJ2-7; 8 nucleotides match TRBD1. The J segment lost 5 bases and the V segment lost 6 bases, leaving 3 bases of the junction unmatched. The CDR3 is 11 amino acids. CDR1 is SQVTM, CDR2 ANQGSEA, per germline. CDR3 region: CSVQTGDEQYF. The CDR3 bases are TGCAGCGTCCAGACAGGGGACGAGCAGTACTTC.

The chain uses TRBV18 and TRBJ2-2, with D possibly TRBD2 on 6 matching bases. This CDR3 has 16 residues. The germline V gene has CDR1 KGHSH and CDR2 LQKENI. V lost 4 bases and J 4 bases, leaving 16 bases between the germline ends. CDR3 DNA: TGTGCCAGCTCACTACCGGGACTTGGACTCACCGGGGAGCTGTTTTTT. Amino acids: CASSLPGLGLTGELFF.

The rearrangement links TRBV7-3 to TRBJ2-1; D gene unclear. The CDR3 has 13 residues. Germline loops: CDR1 SGHTA, CDR2 FQGTGA. V was pared by 5 bases and J by 5 bases, with 10 bases between. The CDR3 here is CASSKTPNNEQFF. In DNA form, the CDR3 reads TGTGCCAGCAGCAAGACACCGAACAATGAGCAGTTCTTC.

The chain has TRBV29-1 and TRBJ2-4; 9 positions agree with TRBD2. The V gene end was trimmed by 6 bases and the J gene end by 7 bases; junction bases not matched to a gene: 10. The CDR3 extends over 14 amino acids. CDR1 and CDR2 from the germline V gene are SQVTM and ANQGSEA. In nucleotides, the CDR3 is TGCAGCGTCTTACTAGCGGGCAGGGGCAACATTCAGTACTTC. It encodes CSVLLAGRGNIQYF.

The chain employs TRBV28 and TRBJ2-7, with D possibly being TRBD2 (6 bases). Germline assignment: CDR1 MDHEN and CDR2 SYDVKM. There are 12 residues in the CDR3. Between the trimmed V and J ends, which lost 6 bases and 4 bases, there was a span of 10 bases. CDR3 loop: CASRGRPYEQYF. DNA for the CDR3: TGTGCCAGCAGGGGGAGGCCTTACGAGCAGTACTTC.

The chain recombines TRBV7-9 with TRBJ2-7, with 7 bases matching TRBD2. This CDR3 comprises 14 residues. After removal of 8 bases from V and 2 bases from J, the junction contained 9 bases not matched to a gene. Germline CDR1 and CDR2: SEHNR and FQNEAQ (reference sequence). Here the CDR3 DNA reads TGTGCCAGCGGGGTCCCTAGCGGTGCCTACGAGCAGTACTTC. The encoded protein is CASGVPSGAYEQYF.

The chain's CDR3 is CAISVRTRPATGELFF. CDR3 in DNA: TGTGCCATCAGTGTCCGGACTAGGCCCGCCACCGGGGAGCTGTTTTTT. The chain has TRBV10-3 and TRBJ2-2; 7 nucleotides match TRBD2. The J segment lost 4 bases and the V segment lost 4 bases, leaving 9 bases of the junction unmatched. Germline V gene lookup returns CDR1 ENHRY and CDR2 SYGVKD. The CDR3 loop spans 16 amino acids.

The CDR3 region is CASSQDLSLAGGPAGELFF. The CDR3 DNA is TGCGCCAGCAGCCAAGATTTGAGTCTAGCGGGAGGGCCGGCCGGGGAGCTGTTTTTT. The chain carries TRBV4-3 and TRBJ2-2; 12 nucleotides match TRBD2. The germline V gene has CDR1 LGHNA and CDR2 YSLEER. Trimming removed 0 bases from V and 6 bases from J; junction bases left unmatched: 11. The CDR3 is 19 amino acids.

This chain uses TRBV7-9 with TRBJ2-7, with 7 bases that match TRBD2. The trim removed 5 bases at V and 3 bases at J, leaving 1 base unmatched. CDR3 length: 12 residues. Germline V gives CDR1 SEHNR, CDR2 FQNEAQ (reference sequence). In DNA, the CDR3 is TGTGCCAGCAGCAGGACTAGCTACGAGCAGTACTTC. As protein: CASSRTSYEQYF. Variable domain in full (rest from reference TRBV7-9 and TRBJ2-7): DTGVSQNPRHKITKRGQNVTFRCDPISEHNRLYWYRQTLGQGPEFLTYFQNEAQLEKSRLLSDRFSAERPKGSFSTLEIQRTEQGDSAMYLCASSRTSYEQYFGPGTRLTVT.

V usage is TRBV6-5 and J usage is TRBJ2-7, with D perhaps being TRBD1 or TRBD2 (5 bases each). The V end was cut by 6 bases, the J end by 6 bases, with 18 bases between. The CDR3 contains 14 residues. Germline values: CDR1 MNHEY, CDR2 SVGAGI. The CDR3 nucleotides read TGTGCCAGCAGCCGGGGATCAGGGTTCGGCGAGCAGTACTTC. It is translated as CASSRGSGFGEQYF.

The chain joins TRBV7-9 to TRBJ2-7; TRBD2 matches 12 bases. Germline CDR1 reads SEHNR; CDR2 reads FQNEAQ (reference sequence). V was pared by 2 bases and J by 9 bases, with 5 bases of the junction left unmatched. This CDR3 comprises 14 residues. CDR3 sequence: CASSLYSSGRVQYF. DNA of the CDR3: TGTGCCAGCAGCTTATACTCTAGCGGGAGGGTGCAGTACTTC. The entire variable domain, with the rest obtained from reference TRBV7-9 and TRBJ2-7, is as follows: DTGVSQNPRHKITKRGQNVTFRCDPISEHNRLYWYRQTLGQGPEFLTYFQNEAQLEKSRLLSDRFSAERPKGSFSTLEIQRTEQGDSAMYLCASSLYSSGRVQYFGPGTRLTVT.

The chain combines TRBV19 with TRBJ2-6; 9 bases are a match to TRBD1. This CDR3 is built from 16 residues. CDR1 is LNHDA, CDR2 SQIVND, per germline (reference sequence). After removal of 5 bases from V and 2 bases from J, the junction contained 4 bases not matched to a gene. The CDR3: CASSLGTGTGANVLTF. The CDR3 DNA reads as TGTGCCAGTAGTCTCGGGACAGGGACTGGGGCCAACGTCCTGACTTTC.

The chain carries TRBV28 and TRBJ2-7; D gene unclear. V lost 4 bases to trimming and J lost 1 base, with 2 bases between them. Germline assignment: CDR1 MDHEN and CDR2 SYDVKM. The CDR3 spans 11 residues. The CDR3 sequence: CASSSSYEQYF. The CDR3 region has the DNA TGTGCCAGCAGTTCTTCCTACGAGCAGTACTTC.

This clone came up once. The chain employs TRBV15 and TRBJ1-5, with 7 bases identical to TRBD1. Germline CDR1 LNHNV, CDR2 YYDKDF (reference sequence). Losses at the gene ends were 2 bases for V and 3 bases for J; bases not matched to a gene: 4. The CDR3 runs to 15 residues. The DNA of the CDR3 is TGTGCCACCAGCAGACTGGGACAGCTCAATCAGCCCCAGCATTTT. Translation gives CATSRLGQLNQPQHF.